This entry is about one T cell receptor beta chain. Its antigen is unidentified. These data belong to a study of blood T cells in healthy people across ages. Study-wide results and limits: Older age went with lower TCR beta diversity per million T cells, in a roughly linear way.

Then a second PCR, running about 6 to 11 cycles, was carried out with a sample-barcoded 5' primer and a J-beta primer mix. Using its own MiXCR run on the 5' RACE reads, TCRdb lists one record per CDR3 protein. This sample has about 1 million distinct CDR3 sequences; around 43% occur once, and the top ten carry about 19%. The V end lost 3 bases, the J end lost 1 base, and 16 bases lay between the germline ends. The CDR3 extends over 17 amino acids. Germline values: CDR1 MNHEY, CDR2 SMNVEV (reference sequence). What was sequenced was blood. The sequence derives from a woman in her fifties or sixties in good health. The chain recombines TRBV27 with TRBJ2-1; D gene unclear. CDR3 protein: CASSFKFGVVSYNEQFF. In nucleotides, the CDR3 is TGTGCCAGCAGTTTTAAGTTTGGGGTAGTATCCTACAATGAGCAGTTCTTC.